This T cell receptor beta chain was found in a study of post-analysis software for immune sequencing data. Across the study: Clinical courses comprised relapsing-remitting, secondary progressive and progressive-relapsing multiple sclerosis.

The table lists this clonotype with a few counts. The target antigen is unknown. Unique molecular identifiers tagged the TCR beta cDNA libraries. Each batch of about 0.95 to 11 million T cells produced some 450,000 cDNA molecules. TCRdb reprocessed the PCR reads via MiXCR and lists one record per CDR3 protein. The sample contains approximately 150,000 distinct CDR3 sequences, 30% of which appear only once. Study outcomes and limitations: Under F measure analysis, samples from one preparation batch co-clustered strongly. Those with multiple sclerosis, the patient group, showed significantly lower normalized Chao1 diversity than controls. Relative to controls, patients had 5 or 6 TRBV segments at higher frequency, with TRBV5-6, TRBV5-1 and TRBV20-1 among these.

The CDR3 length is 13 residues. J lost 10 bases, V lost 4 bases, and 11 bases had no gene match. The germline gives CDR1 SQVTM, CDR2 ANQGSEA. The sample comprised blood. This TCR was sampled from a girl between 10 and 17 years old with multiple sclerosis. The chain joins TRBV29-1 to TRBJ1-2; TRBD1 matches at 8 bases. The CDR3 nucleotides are TGCAGCGTTGTAAGCCAGGGGGCCGTGAACTACACCTTC. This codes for CSVVSQGAVNYTF.